The clone carrying this TCR beta chain appeared many times. Antigen: not known. The data originate from a study of T cell repertoires in cytomegalovirus infection. About the research overall: Recently identified HLA-C-restricted CMV epitopes were used, and well-studied HLA-B-restricted CMV epitopes were used as well. Matching HLA type and CMV infection were both indicated by public TCR beta signatures.

Trimming shortened V by 3 bases and J by 9 bases, and 18 bases separated the two germline ends. The CDR3 runs to 15 residues. CDR1 is SGHVS and CDR2 is FQNEAQ in the germline V gene. Study-wide results and caveats: Clonotype analysis showed dominance of the ex vivo response by HLA-C-restricted CMV-specific TCR beta clonotypes.

From the reads, TCRdb called clonotypes with MiXCR, one entry per CDR3 protein. The repertoire consists of just under 500,000 distinct CDR3 sequences, with about 33% occurring once and the leading ten covering 17%. The sequence came from a human donor in good health (CMV status not recorded). Some clones in this sample may be carry-over from other donors' samples. The sample in question was cultured PBMCs, obtained from culture after CMV antigen stimulation. This rearrangement joins TRBV7-8 to TRBJ1-5, with a possible D match to TRBD1 (5 bases). As DNA, the CDR3 is TGTGCCAGCAGCTTGGAGGGACCGTCCTTGGGGCCCCAGCATTTT. This gives the protein CASSLEGPSLGPQHF.